This passage covers 24 T cell receptor beta chains from one sample sequenced in a study of blood T cell repertoires in COVID-19. The table came from immunoSEQ multiplex PCR; TCRdb's copy has only in-frame clones and leaves some out. The data show about 100,000 clones, around 88% seen once. Material for sequencing was peripheral blood. These receptors all stem from a man at least 80 years old with acute or convalescent COVID-19.

The chain couples TRBV4-3 to TRBJ2-7, with 10 nucleotides matching TRBD2. V lost 0 bases to trimming and J lost 6 bases; unmatched junction nucleotides: 8. The CDR3 consists of 16 residues. From germline, CDR1 is LGHNA and CDR2 YSLEER. CDR3 nucleotide sequence: TGCGCCAGCAGCCAAGATCTGTCTAGCGGGAGTCGCGAGCAGTACTTC. Protein product: CASSQDLSSGSREQYF.

This clone was seen only once. The chain uses TRBV5-5 and TRBJ2-1, with 8 bases aligning to TRBD2. Trimming cost V 4 bases and J 10 bases; bases outside gene matches: 16. Germline assignment: CDR1 SGHKS and CDR2 YYEKEE (reference sequence). The CDR3 consists of 16 residues. The CDR3 is CASSLGLGSGNWEQFF. Here the CDR3 DNA reads TGTGCCAGCAGCCTCGGGTTGGGTAGCGGGAATTGGGAGCAGTTCTTC.

This chain links TRBV2 with TRBJ2-7; 7 positions match TRBD1. The length of the CDR3 is 14 residues. Trimming removed 7 bases from V and 2 bases from J; junction bases left unmatched: 8. Germline lookup yields CDR1 SNHLY and CDR2 FYNNEI. The CDR3 DNA sequence: TGTGCCAGCAAACCGACAGGGAGCCCCTACGAGCAGTACTTC. Its protein is CASKPTGSPYEQYF.

V gene TRBV29-1 combines with J gene TRBJ2-2; TRBD2 agrees at 8 bases. CDR1 SQVTM and CDR2 ANQGSEA come from the germline V gene. The ends lost 5 bases at V and 7 bases at J; junction bases unmatched: 9. This CDR3 is 14 amino acids long. CDR3 bases: TGCAGCGTTAGGAGCGGGAGCGCTAGCGGGGAGCTGTTTTTT. It specifies CSVRSGSASGELFF.

The chain recombines TRBV7-2 with TRBJ2-5; weak D call: TRBD2 (6 bases). The length of the CDR3 is 15 residues. Germline V lookup: CDR1 SGHTA, CDR2 FQGNSA. Trimming took 1 base from V and 1 from J, leaving 10 bases between them. The CDR3 protein is CASSLVTGVQETQYF. DNA for the CDR3: TGTGCCAGCAGCTTAGTTACGGGAGTCCAAGAGACCCAGTACTTC. Full variable domain (outside the CDR3, taken from reference TRBV7-2 and TRBJ2-5): GAGVSQSPSNKVTEKGKDVELRCDPISGHTALYWYRQSLGQGLEFLIYFQGNSAPDKSGLPSDRFSAERTGGSVSTLTIQRTQQEDSAVYLCASSLVTGVQETQYFGPGTRLLVL.

The rearrangement uses TRBV19 and TRBJ1-6; D might be TRBD1 (6 bases). The length of the CDR3 is 15 residues. Looked up from germline, CDR1 is LNHDA and CDR2 is SQIVND (reference sequence). V was cut by 5 bases and J by 5 bases, with 13 bases left in between. The CDR3 DNA reads as TGTGCCAGTAGTCAACAGGGTTCAGATAATTCACCCCTCCACTTT. This encodes CASSQQGSDNSPLHF.

The chain has TRBV18 and TRBJ2-5, with 7 bases that match TRBD1. The V and J ends lost 2 bases and 3 bases, in that order; junction bases with no gene match: 6. The CDR3 runs to 15 residues. Germline loops: CDR1 KGHSH, CDR2 LQKENI. CDR3 in DNA: TGTGCCAGCTCACCAGGCGGCCAGGGGGAAGAGACCCAGTACTTC. Protein: CASSPGGQGEETQYF.

This clone occurred once. The chain joins TRBV6-1 to TRBJ2-1; 10 bases line up with TRBD2. The length of the CDR3 is 17 residues. The germline V gene encodes CDR1 MNHNS and CDR2 SASEGT. V shed 0 bases and J 7 bases; nucleotides not matched to a gene: 9. In nucleotides, the CDR3 is TGTGCCAGCAGTGAAGCTGCTAGCGGGGGAGTTCTAAATGAGCAGTTCTTC. It is translated as CASSEAASGGVLNEQFF.

V usage is TRBV3-1 (or the pseudogene TRBV3-2) and J usage is TRBJ1-3; maybe TRBD1 (6 bases). Trimming shortened V by 3 bases and J by 4 bases, and 16 bases separated the two germline ends. The germline CDR1 and CDR2 sequences are LGHDT and YNNKEL (reference sequence). The CDR3 has 16 amino acids. The CDR3 loop reads CASSQHPGQLGNTIYF. The CDR3 DNA sequence: TGTGCCAGCAGCCAGCATCCAGGACAGCTGGGAAACACCATATATTTT.

This chain uses TRBV4-3 with TRBJ2-7; tentative D call: TRBD2 (5 bases). The CDR3 has 16 residues. CDR1 and CDR2 from the germline V gene are LGHNA and YSLEER. Trimming cost V 0 bases and J 3 bases, with 15 bases left between them. CDR3 loop: CASSQDLRVPSYEQYF. The CDR3 DNA reads as TGCGCCAGCAGCCAAGATCTGAGGGTTCCGAGCTACGAGCAGTACTTC.

The chain joins TRBV9 to TRBJ1-6; 8 bases fit TRBD1. Germline V CDR1 and CDR2: SGDLS, YYNGEE. The length of the CDR3 is 15 residues. V lost 0 bases and J lost 7; bases outside the gene matches: 3. Written as DNA, the CDR3 is TGTGCCAGCAGCGTAGGACAGGGGACGAATTCACCCCTCCACTTT. Protein product: CASSVGQGTNSPLHF.

The chain employs TRBV19 and TRBJ2-2; the match to TRBD2 covers 9 bases. Germline CDR1 LNHDA, CDR2 SQIVND (reference sequence). This CDR3 is 14 amino acids long. V dropped 10 bases and J dropped 4; count of bases not matched to a gene: 7. The CDR3 here is CATAGGYVTGELFF. The CDR3 coding sequence is TGTGCCACAGCGGGGGGCTACGTCACCGGGGAGCTGTTTTTT.

This chain links TRBV28 with TRBJ2-7; D might be TRBD2 (5 bases). Germline loops: CDR1 MDHEN, CDR2 SYDVKM. This CDR3 spans 14 amino acids. Trimming took off 8 bases at V and 0 bases at J, with 14 bases between the two ends. CDR3 amino acids: CASAAPGGSYEQYF. The CDR3 DNA sequence: TGTGCCAGCGCGGCACCTGGAGGCTCCTACGAGCAGTACTTC.

V is TRBV7-9 and J is TRBJ2-3; D call uncertain. The CDR3 consists of 12 residues. Trimming took off 5 bases at V and 7 bases at J, with 10 bases between the two ends. CDR1 and CDR2 from the germline V gene are SEHNR and FQNEAQ (reference sequence). The CDR3 loop reads CASSPLVNTQYF. The DNA for the CDR3 is TGTGCCAGCAGCCCACTGGTAAATACGCAGTATTTT.

This clone has a single count. The chain combines TRBV9 with TRBJ1-2; possible D gene TRBD1, 5 bases. Looked up from germline, CDR1 is SGDLS and CDR2 is YYNGEE. V lost 0 bases to trimming and J lost 1 base, with 10 bases between them. The CDR3 has 15 residues. Here the CDR3 reads CASSVVGGNNYGYTF. CDR3 sequence (DNA): TGTGCCAGCAGCGTAGTCGGGGGGAATAACTATGGCTACACCTTC.

In this sample, this clone turned up a few times. V gene TRBV28 combines with J gene TRBJ2-5; TRBD1 matches 9 bases. The CDR3 consists of 14 residues. CDR1 is MDHEN, CDR2 SYDVKM, per germline. Trimming at V came to 6 bases and at J to 5 bases, leaving 7 bases not matched to a gene. As DNA, the CDR3 is TGTGCCAGCAGGACAGGGGGAGTTGAGGAGACCCAGTACTTC. Translating gives CASRTGGVEETQYF. The entire variable domain, with the rest obtained from reference TRBV28 and TRBJ2-5, is as follows: DVKVTQSSRYLVKRTGEKVFLECVQDMDHENMFWYRQDPGLGLRLIYFSYDVKMKEKGDIPEGYSVSREKKERFSLILESASTNQTSMYLCASRTGGVEETQYFGPGTRLLVL.

The chain joins TRBV2 to TRBJ2-5; possibly TRBD2 for D (6 bases). This CDR3 region has 13 residues. The germline CDR1 and CDR2 sequences are SNHLY and FYNNEI. V was shortened by 4 bases and J by 4 bases, with 10 bases between the two germline ends. In DNA form, the CDR3 reads TGTGCCAGCAGTGGGGGGAGGAGAGAGACCCAGTACTTC. It codes for CASSGGRRETQYF.

A few counts support this clone. J is TRBJ1-2 and V is TRBV4-1; 7 positions match TRBD1. The V gene end was trimmed by 4 bases and the J gene end by 3 bases; junction bases not matched to a gene: 8. CDR1 and CDR2 (germline): MGHRA, YSYEKL. This CDR3 spans 15 amino acids. The chain's CDR3 is CASSRDRAVDYGYTF. The CDR3, as DNA: TGCGCCAGCAGCCGAGACAGGGCGGTCGACTATGGCTACACCTTC.

This clone was recorded a few times. This chain links TRBV3-1 (or the pseudogene TRBV3-2) with TRBJ2-1, with TRBD2 matching over 7 bases. Trimming cost V 1 base and J 0 bases; bases outside gene matches: 12. Germline V gene lookup returns CDR1 LGHDT and CDR2 YNNKEL (reference sequence). The CDR3 runs to 19 residues. The CDR3 DNA sequence: TGTGCCAGCAGCCAAGCCCCCCCGGGACTATCGAGCTCCTACAATGAGCAGTTCTTC. This gives the protein CASSQAPPGLSSSYNEQFF.

This chain joins TRBV7-3 and TRBJ2-2; D call uncertain. This CDR3 comprises 13 residues. CDR1 and CDR2 (germline): SGHTA, FQGTGA. V was trimmed by 5 bases and J by 6 bases, leaving 10 bases between them. The CDR3 DNA reads as TGTGCCAGCAGCCAAAGCGTGGCCGGGGAGCTGTTTTTT. Protein sequence: CASSQSVAGELFF. The full variable domain, in which reference TRBV7-3 and TRBJ2-2 provide the parts outside the CDR3, is GAGVSQTPSNKVTEKGKYVELRCDPISGHTALYWYRQSLGQGPEFLIYFQGTGAADDSGLPNDRFFAVRPEGSVSTLKIQRTERGDSAVYLCASSQSVAGELFFGEGSRLTVL.

The chain is built from TRBV9 and TRBJ2-7; 10 positions agree with TRBD2. Germline loops: CDR1 SGDLS, CDR2 YYNGEE. This CDR3 comprises 18 residues. The V gene end was trimmed by 4 bases and the J gene end by 7 bases; junction bases not matched to a gene: 20. The CDR3 loop reads CASSPQGLAGVGAREQYF. In DNA form, the CDR3 reads TGTGCCAGCAGCCCCCAGGGGCTAGCGGGAGTGGGAGCTCGGGAGCAGTACTTC.

The chain uses TRBV28 and TRBJ1-4; D is perhaps TRBD1 (5 bases). The germline CDR1 and CDR2 sequences are MDHEN and SYDVKM. V gave up 10 bases and J gave up 3 bases, with 12 bases separating them. The CDR3 covers 13 residues. The CDR3 loop is CATRRAANEKLFF. As DNA, the CDR3 is TGTGCCACTCGCAGGGCAGCTAATGAAAAACTGTTTTTT.

The V and J genes are TRBV21-1 and TRBJ2-1; TRBD2, the D gene given by the table, was not confirmed from the DNA. TRBV21-1 is a documented pseudogene. CDR3 size: 16 residues. The CDR3 DNA sequence: TGTGCCAGCAGCAAATTAAAAACTTCCGCCTACAATGAGCAGTTCTTC. This sequence encodes CASSKLKTSAYNEQFF.

This chain connects TRBV5-8 to TRBJ2-7, with D possibly being TRBD2 (5 bases). The CDR3 has 15 residues. Germline CDR1 SGHTS, CDR2 YDEGEE. The V and J ends lost 4 bases and 7 bases respectively, with 21 bases between them. The CDR3 sequence is CASSPRADPWEEQYF. As DNA, the CDR3 is TGTGCCAGCAGCCCCCGAGCGGACCCCTGGGAAGAGCAGTACTTC.